The 21 T cell receptor beta chains presented below share a single source sample, sequenced in a study of cytomegalovirus exposure and HLA in healthy donors. The repertoire was sequenced with immunoSEQ multiplex PCR; TCRdb's copy has only in-frame clones and lacks some. The sample has tens of thousands of clones; 94% are singletons. The sequenced sample was PBMCs. These TCRs come from a woman aged 18-30 years in good health and CMV-seronegative.

V usage is TRBV6-6 and J usage is TRBJ1-5, with 10 bases matching TRBD1. From germline, CDR1 is MNHNY and CDR2 SVGAGI (reference sequence). V shed 6 bases, J shed 3 bases, and the junction held 2 bases outside the gene matches. The CDR3 runs to 14 residues. The CDR3 DNA follows: TGTGCCAGCAGGGACAGGGGGATCAATCAGCCCCAGCATTTT. It translates to CASRDRGINQPQHF.

The V gene is TRBV5-1, the J gene TRBJ2-7; D gene unclear. This CDR3 contains 16 residues. V gave up 4 bases and J gave up 2 bases, with 19 bases separating them. The V gene's germline CDR1 is SGHRS and CDR2 YFSETQ. CDR3 bases: TGCGCCAGCAGCCGTTCCCCGTCGGTTGGTACCTACGAGCAGTACTTC. Translating it yields CASSRSPSVGTYEQYF.

The chain uses TRBV19 and TRBJ2-7; unclear D gene. Looked up from germline, CDR1 is LNHDA and CDR2 is SQIVND (reference sequence). The CDR3 is 12 amino acids. The V end was cut by 6 bases, the J end by 5 bases, with 11 bases between. This CDR3 is CASRLGRNEQYF. The CDR3 bases are TGTGCCAGTAGACTTGGGCGCAACGAGCAGTACTTC.

V is TRBV7-9 and J is TRBJ2-1, with unresolved D. Germline V gene lookup returns CDR1 SEHNR and CDR2 FQNEAQ (reference sequence). V gave up 5 bases and J gave up 9 bases, with 14 bases separating them. The CDR3 is 13 residues long. The CDR3 nucleotides are TGTGCCAGCAGCCCGACATGGCTTATTGAGCAGTTCTTC. Protein: CASSPTWLIEQFF.

The chain uses TRBV13 and TRBJ2-2; D is perhaps TRBD2 (5 bases). CDR3 length: 15 residues. Trimming pared 5 bases from V and 2 bases from J, leaving 12 bases between. Per the germline V gene, CDR1 is PRHDT and CDR2 is FYEKMQ (reference sequence). CDR3 in amino acids: CASSPPLVNTGELFF. CDR3 nucleotides: TGTGCCAGCAGCCCCCCACTAGTAAACACCGGGGAGCTGTTTTTT.

V gene TRBV28 combines with J gene TRBJ1-5, with 8 bases aligning to TRBD1. Germline CDR1 MDHEN, CDR2 SYDVKM. This CDR3 comprises 15 residues. With V trimmed by 6 bases and J by 3 bases, 7 bases remained unmatched. The DNA of the CDR3 is TGTGCCAGCAGGTCCCGGGACAGGCACAATCAGCCCCAGCATTTT. This translates into CASRSRDRHNQPQHF.

This chain connects TRBV13 to TRBJ1-6, with 7 bases identical to TRBD1. The CDR3 loop spans 16 amino acids. The germline gives CDR1 PRHDT, CDR2 FYEKMQ (reference sequence). Germline trimming cut 5 bases from V and 8 bases from J; bases unmatched to any gene: 12. The CDR3 loop reads CASSPRGQFNHSPLHF. CDR3 sequence (DNA): TGTGCCAGCAGCCCACGGGGACAGTTTAACCATTCACCCCTCCACTTT.

V and J are TRBV14 and TRBJ1-3; 7 bases map to TRBD1. Germline V gene lookup returns CDR1 SGHDN and CDR2 FVKESK. The CDR3 loop spans 17 amino acids. Trimming removed 5 bases from V and 2 bases from J; junction bases left unmatched: 12. The CDR3 reads CASSVLDRTSAGNTIYF. The CDR3 DNA reads as TGTGCCAGCAGCGTCCTGGACAGGACTTCGGCTGGAAACACCATATATTTT.

The V call is TRBV5-1, the J call TRBJ2-5, with TRBD1 matching 9 bases. Unmatched junction bases numbered 1, after V lost 0 bases and J lost 4 bases. The CDR3 totals 14 residues. Germline V gene data show CDR1 as SGHRS and CDR2 as YFSETQ. CDR3 in DNA: TGCGCCAGCAGCTTGGGGACAGGGGTAGAGACCCAGTACTTC. It encodes CASSLGTGVETQYF.

The chain uses TRBV28 and TRBJ2-1; TRBD2 might be the D (6 bases). The CDR3 runs 16 residues. CDR1 is MDHEN, CDR2 SYDVKM, per germline. V dropped 8 bases and J dropped 1 base, with 18 bases sitting between them. CDR3 nucleotide sequence: TGTGCCAGCCCACCTCCTGGACTACGGTCCTACAATGAGCAGTTCTTC. Encoded protein: CASPPPGLRSYNEQFF.

This rearrangement joins TRBV7-2 to TRBJ1-5, with D tentatively TRBD1 (6 bases). The V and J ends lost 0 bases and 7 bases respectively, with 16 bases between them. The CDR3 has 16 residues. The V gene's germline CDR1 is SGHTA and CDR2 FQGNSA. This CDR3 is CASSLAPRSGAQPQHF. CDR3 bases: TGTGCCAGCAGCTTAGCGCCTCGATCAGGGGCACAGCCCCAGCATTTT.

The gene calls are TRBV28 and TRBJ1-3; 7 bases map to TRBD1. With 5 bases clipped from V and 2 bases from J, the junction kept 6 bases outside the gene matches. This CDR3 is 15 amino acids long. Germline CDR1 MDHEN, CDR2 SYDVKM. This CDR3 is CASSQRQGPGNTIYF. The CDR3 nucleotides are TGTGCCAGCAGTCAACGACAGGGACCTGGAAACACCATATATTTT.

This chain connects TRBV6-5 to TRBJ1-5; D unresolved. Germline CDR1 and CDR2: MNHEY and SVGAGI. The germline V and J ends were trimmed by 8 bases and 6 bases, with 17 bases remaining between them. The CDR3 contains 14 residues. CDR3: CASRPPSLVQPQHF. The CDR3 DNA sequence: TGTGCCAGCCGCCCCCCTAGCTTGGTTCAGCCCCAGCATTTT.

The chain recombines TRBV5-1 with TRBJ1-1; 10 nucleotides line up with TRBD1. This CDR3 has 15 amino acids. Germline trimming cut 7 bases from V and 2 bases from J; bases unmatched to any gene: 8. Germline CDR1 reads SGHRS; CDR2 reads YFSETQ. CDR3 loop: CASSGTGVTNTEAFF. The CDR3, as DNA: TGCGCCAGCTCCGGGACAGGGGTTACCAACACTGAAGCTTTCTTT.

This clone was seen a single time. The germline gene is not matched at one end of the junction; a read error may be the cause. This chain connects TRBV29-1 to TRBJ2-3, with 7 bases that match TRBD1. Germline-derived CDR1 and CDR2 are SQVTM and ANQGSEA. CDR3 length: 13 residues. CDR3 sequence reads: CSVDLGGTDTQYF. CDR3 bases: TGCAGCGTTGATTTAGGGGGCACGGATACGCAGTATTTT.

The chain recombines TRBV7-9 with TRBJ1-2; D not certain. This CDR3 is built from 14 residues. Germline V gene data show CDR1 as SEHNR and CDR2 as FQNEAQ (reference sequence). The V end was cut by 3 bases, the J end by 2 bases, with 10 bases between. Here the CDR3 reads CASSFGDPNYGYTF. The CDR3, as DNA: TGTGCCAGCAGCTTCGGGGATCCCAACTATGGCTACACCTTC. Using reference TRBV7-9 and TRBJ1-2 for the parts outside the CDR3, the full variable domain is DTGVSQNPRHKITKRGQNVTFRCDPISEHNRLYWYRQTLGQGPEFLTYFQNEAQLEKSRLLSDRFSAERPKGSFSTLEIQRTEQGDSAMYLCASSFGDPNYGYTFGSGTRLTVV.

J is TRBJ1-2 and V is TRBV2, with 8 bases identical to TRBD1. The J segment lost 0 bases and the V segment lost 6 bases, leaving 3 bases of the junction unmatched. The CDR3 loop spans 14 amino acids. Per germline, CDR1 SNHLY and CDR2 FYNNEI. Here the CDR3 reads CASREQGANYGYTF. CDR3 nucleotide sequence: TGTGCCAGCAGAGAACAGGGGGCTAACTATGGCTACACCTTC.

V is TRBV6-6 and J is TRBJ1-1; D gene uncertain. Between the trimmed V and J ends, which lost 4 bases and 8 bases, there was a span of 14 bases. This CDR3 contains 13 residues. Germline CDR1 is MNHNY and CDR2 is SVGAGI (reference sequence). The CDR3, as DNA: TGTGCCAGCAGTTCAGAGTCGTACTACGAAGCTTTCTTT. This translates into CASSSESYYEAFF.

The rearrangement uses TRBV28 and TRBJ2-1; 8 nucleotides agree with TRBD1. The CDR3 totals 15 residues. Germline V CDR1 and CDR2: MDHEN, SYDVKM. V was pared by 6 bases and J by 3 bases, with 7 bases of the junction left unmatched. CDR3 in DNA: TGTGCCAGCAGGGGGACAGGAAGGTTCTACAATGAGCAGTTCTTC. Its translation is CASRGTGRFYNEQFF.

CDR3 DNA: TGTGCCAGCAGGACAGCTAGCTCCTATAATTCACCCCTCCACTTT. Its translation is CASRTASSYNSPLHF. The V call is TRBV27, the J call TRBJ1-6; a weak D match, TRBD1 (5 bases). The CDR3 totals 15 residues. Germline CDR1 and CDR2: MNHEY and SMNVEV (reference sequence). V was cut by 6 bases and J by 0 bases, with 9 bases left in between.

The J gene is TRBJ1-1, the V gene TRBV7-9; 9 bases line up with TRBD1. The J segment lost 3 bases and the V segment lost 1 base, leaving 0 bases of the junction unmatched. Germline CDR1 SEHNR, CDR2 FQNEAQ (reference sequence). This CDR3 comprises 14 residues. The CDR3: CASSLGTGDTEAFF. DNA of the CDR3: TGTGCCAGCAGCTTAGGGACAGGGGACACTGAAGCTTTCTTT.